A single sample gave rise to the 3 T cell receptor beta chains below, sequenced in a study of T cell responses to AZD1222 COVID-19 vaccine. Some clones are missing from TCRdb's copy, which holds only in-frame ones; the method was immunoSEQ multiplex PCR. Here the sample spans tens of thousands of clones, around 80% being singletons. Here the sequenced sample was peripheral blood, taken on day 0 of AZD1222 vaccination. The receptors derive from an adult in good health.

This rearrangement joins TRBV7-8 to TRBJ2-7; 8 nucleotides agree with TRBD2. Germline V gene data show CDR1 as SGHVS and CDR2 as FQNEAQ. The CDR3 is 17 amino acids. V trimming: 0 bases; J trimming: 5 bases; junction bases outside the gene matches: 12. The CDR3: CASSLASARAGGDEQYF. The DNA for the CDR3 is TGTGCCAGCAGCTTAGCCTCCGCGCGGGCGGGGGGAGACGAGCAGTACTTC.

The chain is built from TRBV6-4 and TRBJ1-1, with TRBD1 identical over 7 bases. Germline V CDR1 and CDR2: MRHNA, SNTAGT. This CDR3 has 14 amino acids. The trim removed 7 bases at V and 7 bases at J, leaving 12 bases unmatched. The CDR3 sequence: CASTREEGAGEAFF. CDR3 coding DNA: TGTGCCAGCACTCGAGAGGAGGGGGCCGGTGAAGCTTTCTTT.

V usage is TRBV6-5 and J usage is TRBJ1-5; possibly TRBD1 for D (5 bases). Trimming removed 7 bases at V and 7 bases at J, with 14 bases between. CDR3 length: 13 residues. CDR1 MNHEY and CDR2 SVGAGI come from the germline V gene. The CDR3 here is CASMAGSRQPQHF. CDR3 sequence (DNA): TGTGCCAGCATGGCAGGGTCACGCCAGCCCCAGCATTTT.